The next 2 T cell receptor beta chains were all read from a single sample in a study of blood T cells in healthy people across ages. With a J-beta primer mix and a sample-barcoded 5' primer, a second PCR ran 7 to 11 cycles. TCRdb independently ran MiXCR on the 5' RACE reads; one entry per CDR3 protein. Of about 810,000 distinct CDR3 sequences in the sample, 30% to 45% are singletons; the top ten hold approximately 12%. Material: blood. The source is a man aged 18 to 30 in good health.

The gene calls are TRBV20-1 and TRBJ2-3; 9 bases map to TRBD1. With 3 bases clipped from V and 0 bases from J, the junction kept 4 bases outside the gene matches. Germline CDR1 reads DFQATT; CDR2 reads SNEGSKA (reference sequence). CDR3 length: 15 amino acids. CDR3 residues: CSASRTGDSTDTQYF. The CDR3 DNA is TGCAGTGCTAGTCGGACAGGGGACAGCACAGATACGCAGTATTTT.

The genes are TRBV29-1 and TRBJ2-4; maybe TRBD1 (5 bases). CDR3 size: 15 residues. The V end was cut by 4 bases, the J end by 0 bases, with 13 bases between. Germline lookup yields CDR1 SQVTM and CDR2 ANQGSEA. The CDR3 nucleotides are TGCAGCGTTGTCGTAGGGGCACTAGCCAAAAACATTCAGTACTTC. Its protein product is CSVVVGALAKNIQYF.